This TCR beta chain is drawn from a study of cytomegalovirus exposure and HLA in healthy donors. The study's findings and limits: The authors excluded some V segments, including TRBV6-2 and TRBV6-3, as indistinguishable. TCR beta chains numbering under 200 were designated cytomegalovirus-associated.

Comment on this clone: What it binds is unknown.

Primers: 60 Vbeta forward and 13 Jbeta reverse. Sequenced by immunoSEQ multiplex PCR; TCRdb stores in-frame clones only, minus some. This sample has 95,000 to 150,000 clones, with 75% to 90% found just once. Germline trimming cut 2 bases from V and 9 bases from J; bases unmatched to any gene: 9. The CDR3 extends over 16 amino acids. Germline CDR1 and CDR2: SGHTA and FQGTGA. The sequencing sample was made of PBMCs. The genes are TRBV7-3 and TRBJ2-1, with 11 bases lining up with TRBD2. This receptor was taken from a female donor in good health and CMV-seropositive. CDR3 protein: CASSLGPSGGWSEQFF. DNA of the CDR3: TGTGCCAGCAGCTTAGGCCCTAGCGGGGGGTGGAGTGAGCAGTTCTTC.